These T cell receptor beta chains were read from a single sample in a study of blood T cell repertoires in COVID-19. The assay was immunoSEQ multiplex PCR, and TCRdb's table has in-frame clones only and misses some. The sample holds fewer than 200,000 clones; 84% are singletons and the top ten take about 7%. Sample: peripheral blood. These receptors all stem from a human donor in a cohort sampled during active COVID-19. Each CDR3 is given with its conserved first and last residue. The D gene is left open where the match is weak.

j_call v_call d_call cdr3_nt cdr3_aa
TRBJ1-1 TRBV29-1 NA TGCAGCGTGTGTTCGCGGGCAGGAGGGAACACTGAAGCTTTCTTT CSVCSRAGGNTEAFF
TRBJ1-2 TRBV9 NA TGTGCCAGCAGCGTAGGCTCATCGGGGGGTGGCTATGGCTACACCTTC CASSVGSSGGGYGYTF
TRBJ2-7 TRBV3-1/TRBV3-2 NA TGTGCCAGCAGCCAAGACTTGGAACTTCAGGGGGGGCAGTACTTC CASSQDLELQGGQYF
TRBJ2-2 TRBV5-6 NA TGTGCCAGCAGCGCAACAGGGGTCGGAGGGACCGGGGAGCTGTTTTTT CASSATGVGGTGELFF
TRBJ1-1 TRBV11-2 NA TGTGCCAGCAGCTTGGTTAGGGGTAACACTGAAGCTTTCTTT CASSLVRGNTEAFF
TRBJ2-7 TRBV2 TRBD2 TGTGCCAGCAGTGCCCATCTAGCGGGGGGCTACGAGCAGTACTTC CASSAHLAGGYEQYF
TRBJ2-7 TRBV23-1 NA TGCGCCAGCAGTAGGTACGGAGCCTACGAGCAGTACTTC CASSRYGAYEQYF
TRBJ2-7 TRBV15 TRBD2 TGTGCCACCAGCAGAGGGGAGGCGGGGGGGCCGGGCGAGCAGTACTTC CATSRGEAGGPGEQYF
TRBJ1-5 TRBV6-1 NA TGTGCCAGCAGTGACGAACGAGGGCAGCCCCAGCATTTT CASSDERGQPQHF
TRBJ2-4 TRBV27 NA TGTGCCAGCAACAGTAGAGCCAAAAACATTCAGTACTTC CASNSRAKNIQYF
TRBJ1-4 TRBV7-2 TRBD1 TGTGCCAGCAGCCTAACTCGGGACAGAGGGAATGAAAAACTGTTTTTT CASSLTRDRGNEKLFF
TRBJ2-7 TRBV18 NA TGTGCCAGCTCACCGGACACAACGTACGAGCAGTACTTC CASSPDTTYEQYF
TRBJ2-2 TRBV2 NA TGTGCCAGCAGTGAAGTCCGAGGCTACACCGGGGAGCTGTTTTTT CASSEVRGYTGELFF
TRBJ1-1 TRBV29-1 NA TGCAGCGTTGAGTCTCAGGTCGGTGCTTTCTTT CSVESQVGAFF
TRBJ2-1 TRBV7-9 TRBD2 TGTGCCAGCAGCTTAGTTTCATCGGGGGGCAATGAGCAGTTCTTC CASSLVSSGGNEQFF
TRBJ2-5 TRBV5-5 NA TGTGCCAGCAGCTTGGAACAACAAGAGACCCAGTACTTC CASSLEQQETQYF
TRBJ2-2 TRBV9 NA TGTGCCAGCAGCCCGAGCGGTGGGGGGACCGGGGAGCTGTTTTTT CASSPSGGGTGELFF
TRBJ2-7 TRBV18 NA TGTGCCAGCTCACCGGAGGGCTACGAGCAGTACTTC CASSPEGYEQYF
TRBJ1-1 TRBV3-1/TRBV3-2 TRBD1 TGTGCCAGCAGCCAAGCTGGGACAGGATTTTACACTGAAGCTTTCTTT CASSQAGTGFYTEAFF
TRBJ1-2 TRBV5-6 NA TGTGCCAGCAGCTTGGTTGTTGGCGGCTACACCTTC CASSLVVGGYTF
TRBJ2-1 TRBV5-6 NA TGTGCCAGCCACGGGCGGGACCTCCTCTTCTTC CASHGRDLLFF
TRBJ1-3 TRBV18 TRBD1 TGTGCCAGCTCACCGCTATCAGGTCGGGACAGGGGCTCTGGAAACACCATATATTTT CASSPLSGRDRGSGNTIYF